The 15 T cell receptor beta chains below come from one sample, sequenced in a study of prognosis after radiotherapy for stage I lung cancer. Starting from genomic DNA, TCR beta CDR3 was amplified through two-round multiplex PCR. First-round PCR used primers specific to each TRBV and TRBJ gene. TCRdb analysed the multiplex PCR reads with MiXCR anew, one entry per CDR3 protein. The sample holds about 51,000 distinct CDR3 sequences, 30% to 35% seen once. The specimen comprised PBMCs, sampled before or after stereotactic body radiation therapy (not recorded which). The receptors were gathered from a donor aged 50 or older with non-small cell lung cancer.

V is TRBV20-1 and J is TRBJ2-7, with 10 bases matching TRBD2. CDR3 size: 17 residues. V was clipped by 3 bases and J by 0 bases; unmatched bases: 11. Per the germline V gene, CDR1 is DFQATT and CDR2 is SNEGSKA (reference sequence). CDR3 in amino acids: CSARGLALGRISYEQYF. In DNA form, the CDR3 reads TGCAGTGCTAGGGGACTAGCGTTAGGGCGGATCTCCTACGAGCAGTACTTC.

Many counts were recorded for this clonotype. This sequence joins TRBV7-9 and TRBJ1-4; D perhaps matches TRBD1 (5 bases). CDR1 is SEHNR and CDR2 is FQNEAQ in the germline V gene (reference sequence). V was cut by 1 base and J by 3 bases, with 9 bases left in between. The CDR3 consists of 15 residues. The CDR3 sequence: CASSLVTVPNEKLFF. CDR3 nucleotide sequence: TGTGCCAGCAGCTTAGTGACAGTACCTAATGAAAAACTGTTTTTT.

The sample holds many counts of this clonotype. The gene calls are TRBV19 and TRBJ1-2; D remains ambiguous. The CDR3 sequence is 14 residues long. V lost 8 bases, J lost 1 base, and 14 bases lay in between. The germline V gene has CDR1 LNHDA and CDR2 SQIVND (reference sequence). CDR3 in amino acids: CASGTPRVNYGYTF. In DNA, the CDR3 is TGTGCCAGTGGAACCCCACGGGTTAACTATGGCTACACCTTC.

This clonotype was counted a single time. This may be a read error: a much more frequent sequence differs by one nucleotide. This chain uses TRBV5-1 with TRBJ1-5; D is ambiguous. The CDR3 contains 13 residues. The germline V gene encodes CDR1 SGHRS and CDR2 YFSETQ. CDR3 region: CASSITVNQHQHF. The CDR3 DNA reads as TGCGCCAGCAGTATAACAGTCAATCAGCACCAGCATTTT.

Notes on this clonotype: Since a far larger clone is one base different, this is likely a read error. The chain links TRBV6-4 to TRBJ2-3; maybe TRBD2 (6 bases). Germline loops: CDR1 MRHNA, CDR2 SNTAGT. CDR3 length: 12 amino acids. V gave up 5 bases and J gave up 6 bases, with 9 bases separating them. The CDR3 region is CASSPTSDTQYF. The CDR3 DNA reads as TGTGCCAGCAGTCCTACTAGCGATACGCAGTATTTT.

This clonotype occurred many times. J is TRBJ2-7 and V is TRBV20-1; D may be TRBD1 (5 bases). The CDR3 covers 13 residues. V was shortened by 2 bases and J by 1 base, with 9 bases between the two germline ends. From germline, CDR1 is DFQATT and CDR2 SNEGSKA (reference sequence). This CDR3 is CSARQDKSYEQYF. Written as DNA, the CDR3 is TGCAGTGCTAGACAGGACAAATCCTACGAGCAGTACTTC.

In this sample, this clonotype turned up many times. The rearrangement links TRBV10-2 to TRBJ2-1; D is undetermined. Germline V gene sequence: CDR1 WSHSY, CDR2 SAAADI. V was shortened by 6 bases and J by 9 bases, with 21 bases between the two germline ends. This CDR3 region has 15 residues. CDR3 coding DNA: TGCGCCAGCAGCCCAACCGACACCTACCTGGGTGAGCAGTTCTTC. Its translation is CASSPTDTYLGEQFF.

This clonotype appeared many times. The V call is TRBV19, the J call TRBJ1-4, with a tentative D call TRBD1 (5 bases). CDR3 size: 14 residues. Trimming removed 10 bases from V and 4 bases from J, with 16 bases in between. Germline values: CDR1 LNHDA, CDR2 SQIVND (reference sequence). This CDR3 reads CATGEEGNNEKLFF. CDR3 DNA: TGTGCCACCGGAGAGGAGGGGAATAATGAAAAACTGTTTTTT.

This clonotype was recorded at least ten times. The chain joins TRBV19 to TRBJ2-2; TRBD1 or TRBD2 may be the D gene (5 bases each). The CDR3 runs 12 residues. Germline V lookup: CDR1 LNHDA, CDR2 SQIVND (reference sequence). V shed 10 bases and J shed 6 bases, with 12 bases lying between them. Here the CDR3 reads CATYRGAGELFF. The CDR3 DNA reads TGTGCCACCTATAGGGGAGCCGGGGAGCTGTTTTTT.

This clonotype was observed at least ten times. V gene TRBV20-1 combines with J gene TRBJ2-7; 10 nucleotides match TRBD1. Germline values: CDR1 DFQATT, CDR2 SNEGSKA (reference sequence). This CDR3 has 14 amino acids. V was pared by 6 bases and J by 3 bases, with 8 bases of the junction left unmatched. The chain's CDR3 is CSAQLGTGDYEQYF. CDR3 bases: TGCAGTGCCCAGCTTGGGACAGGGGACTACGAGCAGTACTTC.

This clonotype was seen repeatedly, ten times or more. The CDR3 sequence is CASSPLVRVGTDTQYF. The CDR3 DNA is TGCGCCAGCAGCCCTCTGGTTCGGGTCGGGACAGATACGCAGTATTTT. The rearrangement links TRBV4-1 to TRBJ2-3; D not certain. CDR1 MGHRA and CDR2 YSYEKL come from the germline V gene. V was clipped by 4 bases and J by 3 bases, with 17 bases between them. This CDR3 is 16 amino acids long.

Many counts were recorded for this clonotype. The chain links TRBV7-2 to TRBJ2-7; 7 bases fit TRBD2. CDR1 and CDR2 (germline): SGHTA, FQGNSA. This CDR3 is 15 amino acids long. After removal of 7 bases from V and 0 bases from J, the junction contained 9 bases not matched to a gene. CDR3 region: CASTMSRGFSYEQYF. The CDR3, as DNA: TGTGCCAGCACCATGTCGCGGGGGTTCTCCTACGAGCAGTACTTC.

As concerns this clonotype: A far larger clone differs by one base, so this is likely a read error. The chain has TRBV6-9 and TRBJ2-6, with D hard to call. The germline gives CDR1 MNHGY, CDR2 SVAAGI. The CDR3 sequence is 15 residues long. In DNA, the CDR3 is TGTGCCAGCAATTATCACTCATCTGGGGCCAACGTCCTGACTTTC. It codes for CASNYHSSGANVLTF.

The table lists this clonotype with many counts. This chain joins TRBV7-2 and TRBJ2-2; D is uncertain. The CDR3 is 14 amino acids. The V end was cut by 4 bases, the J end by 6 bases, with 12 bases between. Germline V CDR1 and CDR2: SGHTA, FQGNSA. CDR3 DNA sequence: TGTGCCAGCAGCTCTTTATTGGGCGCCGGGGAGCTGTTTTTT. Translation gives CASSSLLGAGELFF. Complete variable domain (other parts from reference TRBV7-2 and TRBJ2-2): GAGVSQSPSNKVTEKGKDVELRCDPISGHTALYWYRQSLGQGLEFLIYFQGNSAPDKSGLPSDRFSAERTGGSVSTLTIQRTQQEDSAVYLCASSSLLGAGELFFGEGSRLTVL.

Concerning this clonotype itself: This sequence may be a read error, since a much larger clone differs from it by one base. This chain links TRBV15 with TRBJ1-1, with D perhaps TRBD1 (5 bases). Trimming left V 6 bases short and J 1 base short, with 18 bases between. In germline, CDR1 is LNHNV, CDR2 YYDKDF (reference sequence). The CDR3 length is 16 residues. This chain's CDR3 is CATRTGILRGNTEAFF. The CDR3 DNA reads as TGTGCCACCAGAACCGGGATACTAAGGGGGAACACTGAAGCTTTCTTT.